The 27 T cell receptor beta chains given below trace back to one sample, sequenced in a study of T-cell memory formation after mild COVID-19. TCRdb independently ran MiXCR on the 5' RACE reads; one entry per CDR3 protein. The table records under 200,000 distinct CDR3 sequences, approximately 10% of them present only once. The sample comprised PBMCs or a T cell subset sorted from them (not recorded which). Source of these receptors: a man aged 18 to 35 who had mild COVID-19 (a few samples of this study predate the infection). Cell type and time point are not known.

The chain joins TRBV5-1 to TRBJ2-5; tentative D call: TRBD2 (6 bases). Germline V gene lookup returns CDR1 SGHRS and CDR2 YFSETQ. This CDR3 has 17 amino acids. The ends were cut back, 5 bases at V and 2 bases at J, with 22 bases in the middle. The CDR3 sequence is CASSLGLVAADQETQYF. The CDR3 nucleotides read TGCGCCAGCAGTCTTGGGTTGGTAGCGGCCGATCAAGAGACCCAGTACTTC.

This chain joins TRBV19 and TRBJ1-2; D is possibly TRBD1 (6 bases). CDR1 is LNHDA, CDR2 SQIVND, per germline (reference sequence). This CDR3 has 14 residues. With 0 bases removed from V and 2 bases from J, the gap between germline ends came to 7 bases. This CDR3 reads CASSIEDRNYGYTF. The CDR3 DNA sequence: TGTGCCAGTAGTATAGAGGACAGAAACTATGGCTACACCTTC.

The chain employs TRBV5-1 and TRBJ2-7; TRBD1 matches 8 bases. Germline CDR1 reads SGHRS; CDR2 reads YFSETQ. The ends lost 2 bases at V and 2 bases at J; junction bases unmatched: 6. The length of the CDR3 is 15 residues. This chain's CDR3 is CASSLQGGPPYEQYF. The CDR3 DNA reads TGCGCCAGCAGCTTACAGGGGGGCCCTCCCTACGAGCAGTACTTC.

This clonotype was detected ten times or more. This sequence joins TRBV6-5 and TRBJ2-7; the D call may be TRBD1 or TRBD2 (5 bases each). The germline V and J ends were trimmed by 6 bases and 7 bases, with 13 bases remaining between them. This CDR3 is 12 amino acids long. Per the germline V gene, CDR1 is MNHEY and CDR2 is SVGAGI. The CDR3 DNA reads TGTGCCAGCAGGTGGGGACCCTCAGAGCAGTACTTC. This codes for CASRWGPSEQYF.

This clonotype turned up a few times. The J gene is TRBJ1-6, the V gene TRBV7-2, with 11 bases aligning to TRBD1. Losses at the gene ends were 5 bases for V and 7 bases for J; bases not matched to a gene: 7. The CDR3 has 16 residues. Germline V gene data show CDR1 as SGHTA and CDR2 as FQGNSA. CDR3 coding DNA: TGTGCCAGCAGCGTATGGGGGACAGGGGGAAATTCACCCCTCCACTTT. This gives the protein CASSVWGTGGNSPLHF.

The rearrangement uses TRBV11-2 and TRBJ1-4, with D maybe TRBD1 (5 bases). CDR3 length: 14 residues. Trimming removed 5 bases at V and 12 bases at J, with 19 bases between. CDR1 and CDR2 from the germline V gene are SGHAT and FQNNGV. CDR3 region: CASSALRGPLELFF. The CDR3 coding sequence is TGTGCCAGCAGCGCGCTCCGGGGACCCTTAGAACTGTTTTTT.

The chain's CDR3 is CASSRDRTSGGVEQYF. In nucleotides, the CDR3 is TGCGCCAGCAGCCGCGACCGGACTAGCGGGGGGGTCGAGCAGTACTTC. V is TRBV4-1 and J is TRBJ2-7; 15 bases fit TRBD2. This CDR3 has 16 residues. Germline V lookup: CDR1 MGHRA, CDR2 YSYEKL. Trimming at V came to 4 bases and at J to 6 bases, leaving 7 bases not matched to a gene.

This clonotype has just a few counts. The chain couples TRBV28 to TRBJ2-2; D uncertain. Germline V lookup: CDR1 MDHEN, CDR2 SYDVKM. The CDR3 contains 11 residues. The germline V and J ends were trimmed by 6 bases and 8 bases, with 7 bases remaining between them. CDR3 sequence (DNA): TGTGCCAGCAGAGAGATTGGGGAGCTGTTTTTT. Amino acid sequence: CASREIGELFF.

This clonotype was counted a single time. The V and J genes are TRBV20-1 and TRBJ2-7; a possible D gene is TRBD1 (6 bases). The V gene's germline CDR1 is DFQATT and CDR2 SNEGSKA (reference sequence). The CDR3 has 15 residues. Trimming removed 3 bases from V and 1 base from J, with 16 bases in between. The CDR3 sequence: CSARQGISGSYEQYV. The CDR3 DNA is TGCAGTGCTAGGCAGGGGATCAGCGGATCCTACGAGCAGTACGTC.

This clonotype was observed a few times. The rearrangement uses TRBV5-1 and TRBJ2-7; tentative D call: TRBD1 (6 bases). Per germline, CDR1 SGHRS and CDR2 YFSETQ. Between the trimmed V and J ends, which lost 4 bases and 7 bases, there was a span of 15 bases. The length of the CDR3 is 13 residues. CDR3 sequence reads: CASSEDRSGEQYV. CDR3 DNA sequence: TGCGCCAGCAGCGAGGACAGATCGGGGGAGCAGTACGTC.

The chain uses TRBV27 and TRBJ2-4; possibly TRBD2 for D (6 bases). The V and J ends lost 8 bases and 2 bases respectively, with 13 bases between them. The germline V gene encodes CDR1 MNHEY and CDR2 SMNVEV (reference sequence). This CDR3 spans 14 amino acids. The CDR3: CASRRDGTKNIQYF. The CDR3 DNA reads TGTGCCAGCCGGAGGGACGGGACCAAAAACATTCAGTACTTC.

V gene TRBV11-2 combines with J gene TRBJ2-1; D might be TRBD2 (6 bases). CDR1 and CDR2 (germline): SGHAT, FQNNGV. The CDR3 length is 16 residues. Trimming took 4 bases from V and 0 from J, leaving 13 bases between them. The CDR3 bases are TGTGCCAGCAGCTACTTAGCGGTCACCTCCTACAATGAGCAGTTCTTC. Amino acid sequence: CASSYLAVTSYNEQFF. The full variable domain, its missing parts supplied by reference TRBV11-2 and TRBJ2-1, is EAGVAQSPRYKIIEKRQSVAFWCNPISGHATLYWYQQILGQGPKLLIQFQNNGVVDDSQLPKDRFSAERLKGVDSTLKIQPAKLEDSAVYLCASSYLAVTSYNEQFFGPGTRLTVL.

The chain recombines TRBV7-3 with TRBJ2-1, with 15 bases matching TRBD2. J gave up 0 bases and V 5 bases, and 8 bases lay outside the gene matches. Germline V gene sequence: CDR1 SGHTA, CDR2 FQGTGA. The CDR3 totals 19 residues. CDR3 loop: CASSRPSGLAGGSYNEQFF. The CDR3 nucleotides read TGTGCCAGCAGCCGGCCGTCGGGACTAGCGGGGGGCTCCTACAATGAGCAGTTCTTC.

V and J are TRBV5-1 and TRBJ2-5; D gene uncertain. Trimming took 2 bases from V and 2 from J, leaving 7 bases between them. Germline loops: CDR1 SGHRS, CDR2 YFSETQ. This CDR3 contains 13 residues. CDR3 region: CASSLRQQETQYF. The CDR3 coding sequence is TGCGCCAGCAGCTTACGGCAGCAAGAGACCCAGTACTTC.

This sequence joins TRBV9 and TRBJ2-3; 10 nucleotides align to TRBD2. Germline lookup yields CDR1 SGDLS and CDR2 YYNGEE. CDR3 length: 15 residues. V was clipped by 2 bases and J by 0 bases; unmatched bases: 0. CDR3 protein: CASSVTSGSTDTQYF. The CDR3 nucleotides are TGTGCCAGCAGCGTGACTAGCGGGAGCACAGATACGCAGTATTTT. Based on the CDR3 plus reference TRBV9 and TRBJ2-3, the full variable domain is DSGVTQTPKHLITATGQRVTLRCSPRSGDLSVYWYQQSLDQGLQFLIQYYNGEERAKGNILERFSAQQFPDLHSELNLSSLELGDSALYFCASSVTSGSTDTQYFGPGTRLTVL.

This clonotype was seen only a few times. This chain uses TRBV5-1 with TRBJ2-2, with TRBD1 identical over 9 bases. Germline V CDR1 and CDR2: SGHRS, YFSETQ. The CDR3 sequence is 15 residues long. J gave up 3 bases and V 5 bases, and 5 bases lay outside the gene matches. CDR3 nucleotides: TGCGCCAGCAGGCCAGACAGGGGGGACACCGGGGAGCTGTTTTTT. It is translated as CASRPDRGDTGELFF.

This chain connects TRBV20-1 to TRBJ2-7, with D unresolved. In germline, CDR1 is DFQATT, CDR2 SNEGSKA (reference sequence). V was cut by 4 bases and J by 9 bases, with 13 bases left in between. CDR3 length equals 11 residues. The CDR3 here is CSAMGSLGQYF. The CDR3 DNA reads TGCAGTGCTATGGGTTCCCTCGGGCAGTACTTC.

The chain joins TRBV5-1 to TRBJ1-4; weak D call: TRBD1 (6 bases). From germline, CDR1 is SGHRS and CDR2 YFSETQ. The CDR3 totals 14 residues. V was clipped by 3 bases and J by 8 bases, with 14 bases between them. As DNA, the CDR3 is TGCGCCAGCAGCTGGGGGCGCCGCAACGAAAAACTGTTTTTT. It codes for CASSWGRRNEKLFF.

The V gene is TRBV10-3, the J gene TRBJ2-2; 10 nucleotides match TRBD2. The CDR3 has 15 amino acids. From germline, CDR1 is ENHRY and CDR2 SYGVKD. Trimming cost V 6 bases and J 6 bases; bases outside gene matches: 7. The CDR3 bases are TGTGCCATCAGGGGAGCGGGGGGGCCGGCCGGGGAGCTGTTTTTT. Translating gives CAIRGAGGPAGELFF.

J is TRBJ2-5 and V is TRBV5-1, with 8 bases fitting TRBD2. Unmatched junction bases numbered 12, after V lost 4 bases and J lost 4 bases. This CDR3 has 16 residues. Germline lookup yields CDR1 SGHRS and CDR2 YFSETQ. The CDR3 bases are TGCGCCAGCAGCGCCGTGGGGCGGGGGGCCGGAGAGACCCAGTACTTC. Residues: CASSAVGRGAGETQYF.

This clonotype has just a few counts. V and J are TRBV4-1 and TRBJ2-5; TRBD2 aligns across 12 bases. The germline V gene has CDR1 MGHRA and CDR2 YSYEKL. This CDR3 comprises 20 residues. Losses at the gene ends were 4 bases for V and 1 base for J; bases not matched to a gene: 16. The DNA of the CDR3 is TGCGCCAGCAGCCCGGTTCCGGGGCTAGCGGGGGGGCCCGTCCAAGAGACCCAGTACTTC. Its protein product is CASSPVPGLAGGPVQETQYF.

This chain connects TRBV5-1 to TRBJ2-2; D may be TRBD2 (5 bases). CDR1 SGHRS and CDR2 YFSETQ come from the germline V gene. V shed 1 base and J shed 7 bases, with 5 bases lying between them. The CDR3 is 12 residues long. The CDR3 region is CASSLTSGELFF. In DNA form, the CDR3 reads TGCGCCAGCAGCTTGACTAGCGGGGAGCTGTTTTTT.

The CDR3: CASWAGRTNTEAFF. In DNA, the CDR3 is TGCGCCAGCTGGGCGGGCAGGACGAACACTGAAGCTTTCTTT. The genes are TRBV5-1 and TRBJ1-1; D gene ambiguous. Trimming took 7 bases from V and 1 from J, leaving 14 bases between them. The germline V gene has CDR1 SGHRS and CDR2 YFSETQ. This CDR3 is 14 amino acids long.

CDR3 coding DNA: TGTGCCAGCACCGCGGGGTGGACTCCCTATAATTCACCCCTCCACTTT. This sequence encodes CASTAGWTPYNSPLHF. The V and J genes are TRBV9 and TRBJ1-6; unclear D gene. The germline CDR1 and CDR2 sequences are SGDLS and YYNGEE. This CDR3 comprises 16 residues. With 6 bases removed from V and 2 bases from J, the gap between germline ends came to 15 bases.

A few counts support this clonotype. The chain employs TRBV12-3 or TRBV12-4 and TRBJ2-3, with TRBD1 matching 11 bases. The CDR3 has 15 residues. Trimming took 6 bases from V and 4 from J; bases not matched to a gene: 6. Here the CDR3 reads CASSMDRGLSDTQYF. CDR3 in DNA: TGTGCCAGCAGCATGGACAGGGGGCTCTCAGATACGCAGTATTTT.

This clonotype was observed at least ten times. The chain couples TRBV7-3 to TRBJ2-2; D not resolved. Germline V gene sequence: CDR1 SGHTA, CDR2 FQGTGA. This CDR3 has 13 amino acids. V gave up 1 base and J gave up 1 base, with 1 base separating them. Here the CDR3 DNA reads TGTGCCAGCAGCTTAATGAACACCGGGGAGCTGTTTTTT. It codes for CASSLMNTGELFF.

This clonotype was picked up a small number of times. This chain links TRBV7-2 with TRBJ2-5, with D possibly being TRBD1 (6 bases). Germline loops: CDR1 SGHTA, CDR2 FQGNSA. The V end lost 1 base, the J end lost 5 bases, and 14 bases lay between the germline ends. This CDR3 contains 15 residues. The CDR3 region has the DNA TGTGCCAGCAGCTTAGGCCACGCAGGGGTCGAGACCCAGTACTTC. Its protein product is CASSLGHAGVETQYF.